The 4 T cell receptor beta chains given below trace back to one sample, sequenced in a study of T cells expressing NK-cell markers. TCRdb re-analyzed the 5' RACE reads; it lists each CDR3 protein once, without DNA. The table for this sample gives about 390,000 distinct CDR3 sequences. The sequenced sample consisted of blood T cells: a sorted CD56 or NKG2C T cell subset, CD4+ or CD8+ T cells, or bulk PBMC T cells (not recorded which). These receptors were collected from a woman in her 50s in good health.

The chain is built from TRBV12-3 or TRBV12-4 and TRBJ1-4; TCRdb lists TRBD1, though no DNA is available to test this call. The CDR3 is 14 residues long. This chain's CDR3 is CASTLGQGSEKLFF.

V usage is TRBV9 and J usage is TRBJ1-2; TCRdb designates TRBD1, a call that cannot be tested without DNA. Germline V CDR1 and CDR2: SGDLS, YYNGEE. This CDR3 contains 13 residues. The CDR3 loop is CASSEGVGYGYTF. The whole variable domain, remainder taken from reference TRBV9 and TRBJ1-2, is DSGVTQTPKHLITATGQRVTLRCSPRSGDLSVYWYQQSLDQGLQFLIQYYNGEERAKGNILERFSAQQFPDLHSELNLSSLELGDSALYFCASSEGVGYGYTFGSGTRLTVV.

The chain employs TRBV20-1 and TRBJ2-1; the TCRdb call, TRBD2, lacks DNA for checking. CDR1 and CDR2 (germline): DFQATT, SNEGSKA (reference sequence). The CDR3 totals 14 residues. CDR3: CSVDSGSQYNEQFF.

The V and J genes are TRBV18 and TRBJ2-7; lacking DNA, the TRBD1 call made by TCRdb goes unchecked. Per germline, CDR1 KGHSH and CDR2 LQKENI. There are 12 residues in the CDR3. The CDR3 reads CASSLETGVPYF. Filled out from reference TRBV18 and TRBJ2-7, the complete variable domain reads NAGVMQNPRHLVRRRGQEARLRCSPMKGHSHVYWYRQLPEEGLKFMVYLQKENIIDESGMPKERFSAEFPKEGPSILRIQQVVRGDSAAYFCASSLETGVPYFGPGTRLTVT.